The next 10 T cell receptor beta chains were all read from a single sample in a study of T cell responses to AZD1222 COVID-19 vaccine. Data came from immunoSEQ multiplex PCR; TCRdb stores just in-frame clones and leaves some out. The sample yields roughly 99,000 clones, 90% to 95% seen once. Sequencing was performed on peripheral blood, taken 28 days after the second AZD1222 dose. The source of these receptors is an adult who received the AZD1222 COVID-19 vaccine.

This chain joins TRBV21-1 and TRBJ1-5. TRBV21-1 is described as a pseudogene. The CDR3 totals 17 residues. CDR3 in amino acids: CASPEVREGIVNQPQHF. For the CDR3, the DNA is TGTGCCAGCCCCGAAGTCCGGGAAGGAATCGTCAATCAGCCCCAGCATTTT.

The gene calls are TRBV5-1 and TRBJ2-5, with 12 positions matching TRBD2. V gave up 0 bases and J gave up 5 bases; unmatched junction bases: 8. This CDR3 is 17 amino acids long. CDR1 and CDR2 (germline): SGHRS, YFSETQ. Here the CDR3 reads CASSLGLAGAPRETQYF. CDR3 nucleotides: TGCGCCAGCAGCTTGGGACTAGCGGGAGCACCCCGGGAGACCCAGTACTTC.

V gene TRBV7-2 combines with J gene TRBJ2-1, with 9 bases identical to TRBD1. CDR1 SGHTA and CDR2 FQGNSA come from the germline V gene. The CDR3 has 13 residues. V trimming: 5 bases; J trimming: 7 bases; junction bases outside the gene matches: 3. Written as DNA, the CDR3 is TGTGCCAGCAGCACCGGACAGGGGAATGAGCAGTTCTTC. This translates into CASSTGQGNEQFF.

The chain carries TRBV3-1 (or the pseudogene TRBV3-2) and TRBJ1-2, with a tentative D call TRBD1 (6 bases). Trimming took off 0 bases at V and 8 bases at J, with 16 bases between the two ends. This CDR3 is 15 amino acids long. Germline V CDR1 and CDR2: LGHDT, YNNKEL (reference sequence). CDR3: CASSQEGSPGAGYTF. CDR3 DNA sequence: TGTGCCAGCAGCCAAGAAGGATCCCCAGGGGCCGGCTACACCTTC.

The CDR3 DNA follows: TGCAGCGTTGATCGGTTGAGCTCTGGAAACACCATATATTTT. Protein product: CSVDRLSSGNTIYF. The chain carries TRBV29-1 and TRBJ1-3; no clear D gene. Germline loops: CDR1 SQVTM, CDR2 ANQGSEA. The CDR3 extends over 14 amino acids. Trimming took 3 bases from V and 0 from J, leaving 9 bases between them.

The V call is TRBV28, the J call TRBJ2-5; 7 bases are shared with TRBD2. Trimming removed 6 bases from V and 2 bases from J; junction bases left unmatched: 12. CDR3 length: 16 residues. Germline assignment: CDR1 MDHEN and CDR2 SYDVKM. CDR3 bases: TGTGCCAGCAGACCTACAAGCGGGACCCAACAAGAGACCCAGTACTTC. It yields the protein CASRPTSGTQQETQYF.

The chain uses TRBV5-1 and TRBJ2-1; TRBD2 aligns across 9 bases. With V trimmed by 0 bases and J by 7 bases, 8 bases remained unmatched. CDR3 length: 16 amino acids. Germline-derived CDR1 and CDR2 are SGHRS and YFSETQ. The CDR3, as DNA: TGCGCCAGCAGCTTGGGTAGCGGGAGTGGCGGAAATGAGCAGTTCTTC. Translating gives CASSLGSGSGGNEQFF.

V is TRBV7-8 and J is TRBJ1-1; D unresolved. Germline loops: CDR1 SGHVS, CDR2 FQNEAQ. The CDR3 length is 13 residues. V lost 1 base, J lost 4 bases, and 7 bases lay in between. The CDR3 here is CASSLVQSTEAFF. Here the CDR3 DNA reads TGTGCCAGCAGCTTAGTACAGTCCACTGAAGCTTTCTTT.

J is TRBJ2-3 and V is TRBV2; a weak D match, TRBD2 (6 bases). Germline V gene sequence: CDR1 SNHLY, CDR2 FYNNEI. V gave up 1 base and J gave up 2 bases, with 16 bases separating them. The CDR3 is 17 amino acids. Here the CDR3 reads CASSEGRGRFYTDTQYF. The CDR3 nucleotides are TGTGCCAGCAGTGAAGGGAGGGGCAGATTTTACACAGATACGCAGTATTTT.

The chain carries TRBV7-7 and TRBJ2-3, with 8 bases matching TRBD2. From germline, CDR1 is SSHAT and CDR2 FNYEAQ (reference sequence). This CDR3 spans 15 amino acids. V shed 6 bases and J 3 bases; nucleotides not matched to a gene: 8. DNA for the CDR3: TGTGCCAGCAGTTCCGGGACTAGAGCGACAGATACGCAGTATTTT. The encoded protein is CASSSGTRATDTQYF.